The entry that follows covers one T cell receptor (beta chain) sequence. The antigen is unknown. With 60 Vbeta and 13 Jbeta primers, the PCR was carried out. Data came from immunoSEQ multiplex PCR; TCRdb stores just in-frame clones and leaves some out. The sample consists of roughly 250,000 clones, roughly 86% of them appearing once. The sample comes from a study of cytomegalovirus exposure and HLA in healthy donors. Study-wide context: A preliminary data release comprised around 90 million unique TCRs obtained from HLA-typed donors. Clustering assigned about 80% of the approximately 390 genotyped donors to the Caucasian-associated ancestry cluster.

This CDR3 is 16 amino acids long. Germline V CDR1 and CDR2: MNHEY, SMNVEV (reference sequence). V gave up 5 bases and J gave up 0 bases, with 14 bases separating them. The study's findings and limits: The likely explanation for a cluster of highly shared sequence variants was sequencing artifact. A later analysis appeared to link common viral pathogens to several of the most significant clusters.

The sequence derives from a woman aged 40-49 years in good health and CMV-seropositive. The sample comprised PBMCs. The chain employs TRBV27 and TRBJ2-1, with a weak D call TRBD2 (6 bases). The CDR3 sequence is CASSTRRERSYNEQFF. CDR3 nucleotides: TGTGCCAGCAGTACCCGACGGGAGCGCTCCTACAATGAGCAGTTCTTC.